Listed below are T cell receptor beta chains from one sample, sequenced in a study of identical twins. TCRdb fed the 5' RACE reads into MiXCR, producing one record per CDR3 protein. The sample shows under 350,000 distinct CDR3 sequences, roughly 9% of them seen only once. These data were also reused for a study on yellow fever vaccine responses in identical twins.

Sequencing used CD8+ T cells sorted from blood. These receptor sequences come from a woman aged 18-29 years in good health. Each CDR3 is given with its conserved first and last residue. Each record gives: CDR3 length, clone size, J gene, D gene, V gene, CDR3 protein, CDR3 DNA. D genes are given only for firm matches. Some rows have no size entry. The others give once, few or many, or a class for an expanded clone.

15,NA,TRBJ2-7,TRBD2,TRBV7-2,CASSSPGLGYNEQYF,TGTGCCAGCAGCTCCCCGGGACTAGGGTATAACGAGCAGTACTTC
16,few,TRBJ1-2,TRBD1,TRBV7-2,CASSLGQGPSNYGYTF,TGTGCCAGCAGCCTGGGACAGGGACCCTCTAACTATGGCTACACCTTC
15,many,TRBJ1-2,NA,TRBV9,CASSPEGGTPYGYTF,TGTGCCAGCAGCCCCGAGGGGGGGACACCTTATGGCTACACCTTC
17,few,TRBJ2-2,TRBD2,TRBV11-3,CASSWVAGGPKDGELFF,TGTGCCAGCAGCTGGGTCGCGGGGGGGCCGAAGGACGGGGAGCTGTTTTTT
13,many,TRBJ2-2,TRBD2,TRBV29-1,CSGLAGNTGELFF,TGCAGCGGCCTAGCGGGTAACACCGGGGAGCTGTTTTTT
16,few,TRBJ2-5,NA,TRBV5-1,CASSQTAERRQETQYF,TGCGCCAGCAGCCAGACGGCGGAGCGGCGACAAGAGACCCAGTACTTC
17,NA,TRBJ2-5,TRBD1,TRBV10-2,CASSELFLDRDLETQYF,TGCGCCAGCAGTGAGCTGTTTTTGGACAGGGACCTAGAGACCCAGTACTTC
13,NA,TRBJ2-3,NA,TRBV10-1,CASSETLQNTQYF,TGCGCCAGCAGTGAGACTCTTCAGAATACGCAGTATTTT
15,NA,TRBJ2-2,NA,TRBV28,CASSSNLGDTGELFF,TGTGCCAGCAGTTCAAATCTGGGTGACACCGGGGAGCTGTTTTTT
15,few,TRBJ2-3,TRBD2,TRBV27,CASHSGRASTDTQYF,TGTGCCAGTCATAGCGGGAGGGCAAGCACAGATACGCAGTATTTT
14,few,TRBJ1-1,NA,TRBV6-5,CASSYSGGALEAFF,TGTGCCAGCAGTTACTCGGGGGGGGCTCTGGAAGCTTTCTTT
15,many,TRBJ2-1,NA,TRBV4-1,CASSQMTTSYNEQFF,TGCGCCAGCAGCCAGATGACCACCTCCTACAATGAGCAGTTCTTC
14,many,TRBJ2-7,TRBD2,TRBV7-3,CASSLRAGGSEQYF,TGTGCCAGCAGCTTAAGAGCGGGGGGGAGCGAGCAGTACTTC
20,NA,TRBJ2-1,NA,TRBV11-1,CASSLHWDSIDLRGYNEQFF,TGTGCCAGCAGCTTACATTGGGATTCCATCGATCTCCGCGGCTACAATGAGCAGTTCTTC
14,few,TRBJ1-6,NA,TRBV15,CATSRDGENSPLHF,TGTGCCACCAGCAGAGATGGGGAAAATTCACCCCTCCACTTT
16,few,TRBJ2-3,NA,TRBV20-1,CSARGMDFARTDTQYF,TGCAGTGCCCGGGGCATGGATTTTGCACGCACAGATACGCAGTATTTT
12,many,TRBJ2-1,NA,TRBV20-1,CSAGDSLIQQFF,TGCAGTGCCGGGGACTCCCTAATTCAGCAGTTCTTC
19,NA,TRBJ2-1,TRBD2,TRBV3-1,CAISSAIGRGGPGRNEQFF,TGTGCCATCTCAAGCGCAATAGGCCGGGGGGGGCCCGGGAGGAATGAGCAGTTCTTC
12,NA,TRBJ2-3,NA,TRBV10-2,CASSNRDTAQYF,TGCGCCAGCAGTAACCGGGACACGGCGCAGTATTTT
15,many,TRBJ2-2,NA,TRBV4-2,CASSPLGEGLGELFF,TGTGCCAGCAGCCCGTTGGGAGAGGGTTTAGGGGAGCTGTTTTTT
14,NA,TRBJ2-7,TRBD2,TRBV9,CASSPTSGALEQYF,TGTGCCAGCAGCCCCACTAGCGGGGCCCTCGAGCAGTACTTC
15,few,TRBJ2-1,NA,TRBV27,CASSPLLAGEDEQFF,TGTGCCAGCAGTCCCCTCCTAGCTGGGGAGGATGAGCAGTTCTTC
16,many,TRBJ2-2,TRBD1,TRBV6-5,CASSPPGQGVTGELFF,TGTGCCAGCAGTCCCCCGGGACAGGGGGTCACCGGGGAGCTGTTTTTT
14,many,TRBJ1-2,TRBD1,TRBV27,CASSLRQGNYGYTF,TGTGCCAGCAGTTTGCGACAGGGGAACTATGGCTACACCTTC
16,NA,TRBJ1-4,TRBD1,TRBV5-1,CASSPDTGGPDEKLFF,TGCGCCAGCAGCCCTGATACAGGGGGACCCGATGAAAAACTGTTTTTT
15,NA,TRBJ2-5,NA,TRBV12-3/TRBV12-4,CASSLRSPVGETQYF,TGTGCCAGCAGTTTAAGGTCACCCGTAGGAGAGACCCAGTACTTC
14,many,TRBJ2-7,NA,TRBV10-3,CAISVIAADPGQYF,TGTGCCATCAGTGTCATAGCGGCCGACCCTGGGCAGTACTTC
14,many,TRBJ2-1,TRBD1,TRBV24-1,CATSDLGQGGEQFF,TGTGCCACCAGTGACCTGGGACAGGGTGGAGAGCAGTTCTTC
17,NA,TRBJ1-2,NA,TRBV4-1,CASSPSGGGRKNYGYTF,TGCGCCAGCAGCCCCTCTGGTGGTGGAAGGAAGAACTATGGCTACACCTTC
15,few,TRBJ2-5,NA,TRBV27,CASSLRAGLQETQYF,TGTGCCAGCAGTTTAAGGGCAGGGCTCCAAGAGACCCAGTACTTC
16,many,TRBJ2-7,NA,TRBV29-1,CSVRDPSGLSSYEQYF,TGCAGCGTTCGTGATCCCAGCGGGTTGAGCTCCTACGAGCAGTACTTC
17,few,TRBJ2-5,TRBD2,TRBV5-5,CASSLGTSGGAGETQYF,TGTGCCAGCAGCTTGGGGACTAGCGGGGGGGCAGGGGAGACCCAGTACTTC
15,NA,TRBJ2-7,TRBD1,TRBV20-1,CSASGRDRVSYEQYF,TGCAGTGCTAGTGGCCGGGACAGGGTCTCCTACGAGCAGTACTTC